This TCR beta chain was profiled in a study of blood T cells in healthy people across ages. The CDR3 sequence is 14 residues long. Then a second PCR, running about 6 to 12 cycles, was carried out with a sample-barcoded 5' primer and a J-beta primer mix. TCRdb reanalysed the 5' RACE reads using MiXCR and keeps one entry per CDR3 protein. This table holds some 1.7 million distinct CDR3 sequences, over 25% found once. This chain joins TRBV21-1 and TRBJ2-5; no check of the table's D call, TRBD1, against the DNA was made. TRBV21-1 is marked as a pseudogene. Sample: blood. The TCR sequence derives from a woman under 40 in good health. The CDR3 DNA sequence: TGTGCCAGCAGCATCGCAGGGGCGGGAGAGACCCGGTACTTC. Its translation: CASSIAGAGETRYF.